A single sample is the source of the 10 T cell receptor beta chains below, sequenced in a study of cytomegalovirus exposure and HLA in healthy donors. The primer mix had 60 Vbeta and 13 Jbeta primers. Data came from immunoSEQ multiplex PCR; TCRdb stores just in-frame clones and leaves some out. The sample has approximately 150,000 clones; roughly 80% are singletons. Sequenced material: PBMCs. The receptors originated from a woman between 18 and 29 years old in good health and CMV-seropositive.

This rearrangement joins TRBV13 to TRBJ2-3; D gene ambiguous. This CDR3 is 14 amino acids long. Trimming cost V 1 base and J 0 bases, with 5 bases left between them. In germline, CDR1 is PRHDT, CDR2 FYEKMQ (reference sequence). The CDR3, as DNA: TGTGCCAGCAGCTTAGTCGGGAGCACAGATACGCAGTATTTT. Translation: CASSLVGSTDTQYF.

CDR3 coding DNA: TGTGCCAGCAGCCAAGGCTACGGGCAGGGAAACTACAATGAGCAGTTCTTC. Its protein is CASSQGYGQGNYNEQFF. This chain uses TRBV14 with TRBJ2-1, with a weak D call TRBD1 (5 bases). The V gene's germline CDR1 is SGHDN and CDR2 FVKESK. Trimming removed 1 base from V and 3 bases from J, with 16 bases in between. The CDR3 runs 17 residues.

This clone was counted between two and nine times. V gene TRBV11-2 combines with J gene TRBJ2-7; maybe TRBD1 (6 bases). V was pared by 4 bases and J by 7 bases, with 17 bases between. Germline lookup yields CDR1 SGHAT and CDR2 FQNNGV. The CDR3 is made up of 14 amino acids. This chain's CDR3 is CASSSNLGAREQYF. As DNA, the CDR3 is TGTGCCAGCAGCTCCAATCTGGGGGCGAGGGAGCAGTACTTC. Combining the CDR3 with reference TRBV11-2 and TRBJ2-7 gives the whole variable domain EAGVAQSPRYKIIEKRQSVAFWCNPISGHATLYWYQQILGQGPKLLIQFQNNGVVDDSQLPKDRFSAERLKGVDSTLKIQPAKLEDSAVYLCASSSNLGAREQYFGPGTRLTVT.

The CDR3 spells CASRATMGSGAYEQYF. The DNA for the CDR3 is TGCGCCAGCAGGGCTACCATGGGCAGCGGAGCTTACGAGCAGTACTTC. V gene TRBV5-1 combines with J gene TRBJ2-7; possibly TRBD2 for D (5 bases). The CDR3 has 16 amino acids. Germline CDR1 reads SGHRS; CDR2 reads YFSETQ. V was cut by 5 bases and J by 4 bases, with 22 bases left in between.

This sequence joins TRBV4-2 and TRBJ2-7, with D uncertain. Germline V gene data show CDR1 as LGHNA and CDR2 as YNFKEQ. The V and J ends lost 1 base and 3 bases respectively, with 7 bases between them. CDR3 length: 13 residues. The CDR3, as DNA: TGTGCCAGCAGCCAAGCTCGCGGCTACGAGCAGTACTTC. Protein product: CASSQARGYEQYF.

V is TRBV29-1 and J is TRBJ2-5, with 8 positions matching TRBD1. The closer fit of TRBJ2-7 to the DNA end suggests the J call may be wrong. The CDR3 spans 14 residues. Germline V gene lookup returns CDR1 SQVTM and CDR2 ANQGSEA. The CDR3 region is CSVATGVSSYEQYF. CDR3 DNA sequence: TGCAGCGTGGCGACAGGGGTCAGCTCCTACGAGCAGTACTTC.

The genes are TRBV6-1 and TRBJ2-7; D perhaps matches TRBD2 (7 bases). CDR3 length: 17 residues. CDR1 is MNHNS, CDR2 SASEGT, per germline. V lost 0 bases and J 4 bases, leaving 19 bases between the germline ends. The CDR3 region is CASSEALLGGAAYEQYF. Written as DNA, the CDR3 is TGTGCCAGCAGTGAAGCGCTTCTAGGGGGGGCCGCATACGAGCAGTACTTC.

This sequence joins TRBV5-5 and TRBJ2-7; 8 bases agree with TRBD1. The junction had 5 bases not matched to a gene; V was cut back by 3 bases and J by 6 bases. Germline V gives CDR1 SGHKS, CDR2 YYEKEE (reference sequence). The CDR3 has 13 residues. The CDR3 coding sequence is TGTGCCAGCAGCTGGCGGACAGGGTCCGAGCAGTACTTC. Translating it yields CASSWRTGSEQYF.

CDR3 loop: CSAQRANEQFF. Here the CDR3 DNA reads TGCAGTGCTCAGAGGGCCAATGAGCAGTTCTTC. The rearrangement joins TRBV20-1 to TRBJ2-1; tentatively, D is TRBD2 (5 bases). V lost 5 bases and J lost 6, with 8 bases in between. Germline V lookup: CDR1 DFQATT, CDR2 SNEGSKA (reference sequence). This CDR3 spans 11 amino acids.

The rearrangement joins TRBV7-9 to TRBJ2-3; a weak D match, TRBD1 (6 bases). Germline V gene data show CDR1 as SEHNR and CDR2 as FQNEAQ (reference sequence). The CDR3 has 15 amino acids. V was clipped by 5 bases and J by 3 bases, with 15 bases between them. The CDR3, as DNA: TGTGCCAGCAGCCTAATGGGGGCTCCGACAGATACGCAGTATTTT. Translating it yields CASSLMGAPTDTQYF.